This TCR beta chain was identified in a study of blood T cell repertoires in COVID-19. Participants were placed into cohorts based on the clinical history they reported. Among Cohort 3 donors, those recovered had two negative PCRs, clearance, or symptom resolution. V gave up 5 bases and J gave up 4 bases, with 24 bases separating them. This CDR3 is 19 amino acids long. Germline CDR1 SEHNR, CDR2 FQNEAQ (reference sequence). Profiled with immunoSEQ multiplex PCR; TCRdb holds only in-frame clones, not every one. The sample gives about 180,000 clones, about 85% of which show up once; 6.2% is in the top ten.

Sequencing was performed on PBMCs or T cells enriched from blood (not recorded which). The chain links TRBV7-9 to TRBJ2-6, with D possibly TRBD1 on 6 matching bases. The sequence came from a man aged 35-49 years who had recovered from COVID-19. CDR3: CASSQTDHFTGTGANVLTF. The CDR3 nucleotides are TGTGCCAGCAGCCAAACCGACCACTTCACAGGGACCGGGGCCAACGTCCTGACTTTC.